This record concerns one TCR beta chain sequence. Clones were sequenced by immunoSEQ multiplex PCR, and TCRdb holds only the in-frame ones, with some missing. Of over 55,000 clones detected, approximately 96% appear once; the ten largest clones hold 0.2% to 0.25%. These data are taken from a study of technical replicates of blood from a few donors. The CDR3 totals 16 residues. In germline, CDR1 is SGHDT, CDR2 YYEEEE. After removal of 4 bases from V and 7 bases from J, the junction contained 12 bases not matched to a gene. This receptor was identified in a human donor in good health. Source material: T cells isolated from PBMCs. The chain combines TRBV5-6 with TRBJ1-4; the match to TRBD1 covers 8 bases. CDR3 sequence reads: CASSLDRDQGAEKLFF. In nucleotides, the CDR3 is TGTGCCAGCAGCCTGGACAGGGATCAAGGAGCTGAAAAACTGTTTTTT. Full variable domain (missing parts from reference TRBV5-6 and TRBJ1-4): DAGVTQSPTHLIKTRGQQVTLRCSPKSGHDTVSWYQQALGQGPQFIFQYYEEEERQRGNFPDRFSGHQFPNYSSELNVNALLLGDSALYLCASSLDRDQGAEKLFFGSGTQLSVL.